Shown below are 21 T cell receptor beta chains from a single sample sequenced in a study of T cells after yellow fever vaccination. TCRdb used MiXCR to reprocess the 5' RACE reads, holding one entry per CDR3 protein. This table holds 150,000 to 200,000 distinct CDR3 sequences, 5.5% to 7.5% found once. Specimen: CD4+ T cells sorted from PBMCs, collected on the day of the first yellow fever vaccination. The receptors here all came from a man between 18 and 29 years old who received the YFV17D yellow fever vaccine.

This clonotype was seen many times. J is TRBJ2-5 and V is TRBV18; D may be TRBD1 (6 bases). Trimming cost V 4 bases and J 3 bases, with 12 bases left between them. Germline CDR1 reads KGHSH; CDR2 reads LQKENI. The CDR3 sequence is 14 residues long. The chain's CDR3 is CASSRYSGEETQYF. CDR3 bases: TGTGCCAGCTCACGCTACTCAGGGGAAGAGACCCAGTACTTC.

This clonotype was recorded many times. The genes are TRBV10-3 and TRBJ1-1, with 9 bases fitting TRBD1. Germline CDR1 and CDR2: ENHRY and SYGVKD. Losses at the gene ends were 9 bases for V and 9 bases for J; bases not matched to a gene: 11. The CDR3 length is 13 residues. The CDR3 spells CAIRPRQGVKAFF. In nucleotides, the CDR3 is TGTGCCATAAGACCGCGACAGGGGGTAAAAGCTTTCTTT.

The chain combines TRBV29-1 with TRBJ1-5, with unresolved D. V was pared by 4 bases and J by 4 bases, with 8 bases between. The germline V gene has CDR1 SQVTM and CDR2 ANQGSEA. This CDR3 is built from 12 residues. The CDR3 region is CSVGFPNQPQHF. The CDR3 DNA follows: TGCAGCGTTGGGTTTCCGAATCAGCCCCAGCATTTT.

This clonotype was seen more than once but under ten times. CDR3 protein: CASSLFPGGLGGELFF. The CDR3 DNA is TGTGCCAGCAGCTTGTTTCCAGGGGGCTTAGGCGGGGAGCTGTTTTTT. The rearrangement joins TRBV5-6 to TRBJ2-2; 8 bases fit TRBD1. V was pared by 1 base and J by 7 bases, with 9 bases of the junction left unmatched. The germline gives CDR1 SGHDT, CDR2 YYEEEE. This CDR3 contains 16 residues.

This clonotype showed up many times. The chain is built from TRBV4-2 and TRBJ2-3; D perhaps matches TRBD2 (6 bases). V dropped 4 bases and J dropped 2 bases, with 16 bases sitting between them. CDR1 and CDR2 from the germline V gene are LGHNA and YNFKEQ. The CDR3 covers 16 residues. The CDR3 DNA is TGTGCCAGCAGCCCTTCTGCGGGGTCCTCCACAGATACGCAGTATTTT. This translates into CASSPSAGSSTDTQYF.

In its sample, this clonotype was seen a few times. The V gene is TRBV5-4, the J gene TRBJ2-3; D ambiguous. Looked up from germline, CDR1 is SGHNT and CDR2 is YYREEE (reference sequence). This CDR3 spans 16 amino acids. Trimming cost V 0 bases and J 2 bases, with 13 bases left between them. In DNA form, the CDR3 reads TGTGCCAGCAGCTTGGCCTTGGTAGCTATCACAGATACGCAGTATTTT. This codes for CASSLALVAITDTQYF. The whole variable domain, filled in from reference TRBV5-4 and TRBJ2-3, reads ETGVTQSPTHLIKTRGQQVTLRCSSQSGHNTVSWYQQALGQGPQFIFQYYREEENGRGNFPPRFSGLQFPNYSSELNVNALELDDSALYLCASSLALVAITDTQYFGPGTRLTVL.

In its sample, this clonotype was seen many times. The genes are TRBV20-1 and TRBJ1-5, with 7 positions matching TRBD1. Germline V lookup: CDR1 DFQATT, CDR2 SNEGSKA (reference sequence). This CDR3 has 15 amino acids. V lost 5 bases and J lost 7; bases outside the gene matches: 14. The CDR3 region is CSASQGSRVWQPQHF. CDR3 nucleotide sequence: TGCAGTGCTTCACAGGGGTCCCGAGTTTGGCAGCCCCAGCATTTT.

In this sample, this clonotype turned up many times. The chain employs TRBV5-5 and TRBJ2-2, with 9 positions matching TRBD2. The trim removed 4 bases at V and 0 bases at J, leaving 7 bases unmatched. The length of the CDR3 is 17 residues. Per the germline V gene, CDR1 is SGHKS and CDR2 is YYEKEE (reference sequence). The CDR3 DNA sequence: TGTGCCAGCAGCAGCCCGCGGGGGGGCGCGAACACCGGGGAGCTGTTTTTT. Its protein is CASSSPRGGANTGELFF.

This clonotype was detected ten times or more. In DNA, the CDR3 is TGTGCCAGCTCACCACAGGGGGCCGGTGAGACCCAGTACTTC. This encodes CASSPQGAGETQYF. V is TRBV18 and J is TRBJ2-5, with TRBD1 matching over 7 bases. The CDR3 length is 14 residues. With V trimmed by 1 base and J by 5 bases, 4 bases remained unmatched. Germline V gene data show CDR1 as KGHSH and CDR2 as LQKENI.

This chain links TRBV6-2 or TRBV6-3 with TRBJ2-1; D remains unclear. Per germline, CDR1 MNHEY and CDR2 SVGEGT. V shed 9 bases and J shed 2 bases, with 14 bases lying between them. The CDR3 totals 14 residues. The CDR3 is CASLTGGPYNEQFF. The CDR3 DNA sequence: TGTGCCAGTCTAACGGGCGGACCCTACAATGAGCAGTTCTTC.

In this sample, this clonotype turned up a few times. The chain employs TRBV18 and TRBJ1-2, with D uncertain. This CDR3 spans 14 amino acids. Germline-derived CDR1 and CDR2 are KGHSH and LQKENI. V was trimmed by 3 bases and J by 7 bases, leaving 15 bases between them. The CDR3 sequence: CASSPPRQSGGYTF. As DNA, the CDR3 is TGTGCCAGCTCACCTCCTAGGCAGAGCGGTGGCTACACCTTC.

This clonotype occurred many times. The chain carries TRBV7-2 and TRBJ2-5, with D possibly TRBD1 on 5 matching bases. Trimming cost V 5 bases and J 4 bases, with 11 bases left between them. In germline, CDR1 is SGHTA, CDR2 FQGNSA. There are 13 residues in the CDR3. The CDR3 coding sequence is TGTGCCAGCAGCCCAGGGTATCGAGAGACCCAGTACTTC. Protein product: CASSPGYRETQYF. Variable domain in full (rest from reference TRBV7-2 and TRBJ2-5): GAGVSQSPSNKVTEKGKDVELRCDPISGHTALYWYRQSLGQGLEFLIYFQGNSAPDKSGLPSDRFSAERTGGSVSTLTIQRTQQEDSAVYLCASSPGYRETQYFGPGTRLLVL.

J is TRBJ2-1 and V is TRBV20-1, with TRBD2 identical over 7 bases. The junction had 7 bases not matched to a gene; V was cut back by 4 bases and J by 4 bases. Germline V lookup: CDR1 DFQATT, CDR2 SNEGSKA (reference sequence). CDR3 length: 14 amino acids. The CDR3 nucleotides read TGCAGTGCTACCACCGGGGGGATTTACAATGAGCAGTTCTTC. This sequence encodes CSATTGGIYNEQFF.

The sample holds many counts of this clonotype. This chain joins TRBV27 and TRBJ1-4; D is unclear. Trimming shortened V by 4 bases and J by 8 bases, and 17 bases separated the two germline ends. Germline CDR1 is MNHEY and CDR2 is SMNVEV (reference sequence). This CDR3 has 15 residues. CDR3 in DNA: TGTGCCAGCAGTTCCTTTCAAGTAGGAGAGGAAAAACTGTTTTTT. Translation: CASSSFQVGEEKLFF.

V gene TRBV3-1 combines with J gene TRBJ1-1; D perhaps matches TRBD1 (5 bases). Trimming cost V 10 bases and J 7 bases, with 13 bases left between them. The CDR3 has 11 amino acids. CDR1 is LGHDT and CDR2 is YNNKEL in the germline V gene (reference sequence). Here the CDR3 reads CANTAGFEAFF. In DNA form, the CDR3 reads TGTGCCAACACGGCAGGGTTTGAAGCTTTCTTT.

At least ten counts were recorded for this clonotype. CDR3 protein: CAIRRTSGGAETQYF. DNA of the CDR3: TGTGCCATCAGGCGGACTAGCGGGGGCGCAGAGACCCAGTACTTC. The chain recombines TRBV10-3 with TRBJ2-5; the match to TRBD2 covers 13 bases. J gave up 4 bases and V 6 bases, and 5 bases lay outside the gene matches. Germline CDR1 is ENHRY and CDR2 is SYGVKD. CDR3 length: 15 amino acids.

The chain is built from TRBV5-1 and TRBJ2-1, with TRBD2 matching over 11 bases. The CDR3 length is 15 residues. J gave up 4 bases and V 6 bases, and 6 bases lay outside the gene matches. CDR1 is SGHRS, CDR2 YFSETQ, per germline. Here the CDR3 reads CASTIAGGNYNEQFF. Here the CDR3 DNA reads TGCGCCAGCACGATAGCGGGGGGGAATTACAATGAGCAGTTCTTC.

A few counts support this clonotype. The chain combines TRBV9 with TRBJ2-3; D gene uncertain. This CDR3 has 14 residues. V dropped 0 bases and J dropped 5 bases, with 10 bases sitting between them. Germline V CDR1 and CDR2: SGDLS, YYNGEE. CDR3 in amino acids: CASSVAELRDTQYF. In DNA, the CDR3 is TGTGCCAGCAGCGTAGCGGAGTTGCGAGATACGCAGTATTTT.

This clonotype was seen a handful of times. The J gene is TRBJ2-3, the V gene TRBV11-2; D is possibly TRBD2 (5 bases). Germline V gene data show CDR1 as SGHAT and CDR2 as FQNNGV. The CDR3 has 16 amino acids. V was clipped by 1 base and J by 4 bases, with 15 bases between them. CDR3 residues: CASSLGTPLAADTQYF. The CDR3 DNA reads TGTGCCAGCAGCTTAGGGACTCCTTTGGCGGCAGATACGCAGTATTTT.

The table lists this clonotype with a few counts. The gene calls are TRBV11-2 and TRBJ2-1; 13 bases are shared with TRBD2. This CDR3 spans 15 amino acids. The trim removed 5 bases at V and 8 bases at J, leaving 6 bases unmatched. Germline assignment: CDR1 SGHAT and CDR2 FQNNGV. The CDR3 loop reads CASSLRLAGGYEQFF. CDR3 DNA: TGTGCCAGCAGCCTAAGACTAGCGGGGGGCTATGAGCAGTTCTTC. Together with reference TRBV11-2 and TRBJ2-1, the CDR3 gives the full variable domain: EAGVAQSPRYKIIEKRQSVAFWCNPISGHATLYWYQQILGQGPKLLIQFQNNGVVDDSQLPKDRFSAERLKGVDSTLKIQPAKLEDSAVYLCASSLRLAGGYEQFFGPGTRLTVL.

Note on this clonotype: This could be a read error, since a much larger clone is one nucleotide away. V usage is TRBV24-1 and J usage is TRBJ2-2; D is unclear. The V end was cut by 0 bases, the J end by 4 bases, with 8 bases between. The length of the CDR3 is 15 residues. The V gene's germline CDR1 is KGHDR and CDR2 SFDVKD. CDR3 loop: CATSDLVRFTGELFF. CDR3 sequence (DNA): TGTGCCACCAGTGATTTGGTTCGTTTCACCGGGGAGCTGTTTTTT.